This TCR beta chain was sequenced in a study of response to subunit inactivated influenza vaccine. Findings and limits, study-wide: Authors proposed each seasonal influenza vaccination draws in few new T cells.

TCRdb reprocessed the RT-PCR reads with MiXCR, giving one entry per CDR3 protein. This sample has 500,000 to 650,000 distinct CDR3 sequences, with approximately 7.6% found just once. This clonotype was observed a few times. Its antigen is still unknown. CDR1 is SGHVS and CDR2 is FQNEAQ in the germline V gene. With 2 bases clipped from V and 2 bases from J, the junction kept 7 bases outside the gene matches. The length of the CDR3 is 18 residues. This clonotype was sampled from a man between 50 and 70 years old who received an inactivated influenza vaccine. The material sequenced was PBMCs from blood, taken around 25 months after vaccination. V usage is TRBV7-8 and J usage is TRBJ2-3, with 13 bases aligning to TRBD2. The CDR3 sequence is CASSLLGTSGTFTDTQYF. For the CDR3, the DNA is TGTGCCAGCAGCTTACTCGGGACTAGCGGGACCTTCACAGATACGCAGTATTTT.